This TCR beta chain originates from a study of resident and recirculating memory T cells in vitiligo (dated by TCRdb to 2016 to 2019). In the study overall: For TCR beta sequencing, each of a few stable vitiligo patients provided PBMCs and epidermis from shave biopsies taken at two lesional sites and two nonlesional sites. The human TCR beta sequencing was designed to test whether specific clones found in lesional vitiligo skin differed from the clones found in nonlesional skin and in blood. Right before genomic DNA was extracted using the Qiagen DNeasy Blood & Tissue Kit, the samples were homogenized with no cell sorting step. The study at large found these results: Mechanistic studies in the future are needed to assess how much the detected T cell clones and the human Trm pools versus Tcm pools each contribute. TCR sequences were not shared across biopsy sites or across patients, which suggests that different T cell clones infiltrate different lesions, a pattern described as private specificity. Even within a single patient, overlap and correlation analysis found no significant repertoire overlap between any biopsies apart from each lesion compared with itself. No single dominant TCR clone was found, and clonality differed from one vitiligo lesion to another.

The immunoSEQ hsTCRB kit was used to amplify TCR beta chains from the genomic DNA. The immunoSEQ service sequenced the TCR beta libraries on an Illumina MiSeq instrument. As for how the authors treated the data: Repertoire data were analyzed using the immunoSEQ Analyzer. TCRdb took this table from immuneACCESS and kept in-frame rearrangements with V and J called. Such tables lack part of the clones; where checked against another copy, unresolved V genes explain under half of the gap, and the rest is unexplained. Clone size and V and J calls were adopted from that table, with D and trimming inferred from the DNA. The sample yields 72,000 or so clones; just over 90% were counted once. Approximately 4.8% of the sample comes from the top ten. As to this clone: Its antigen target is currently unknown. Per-base qualities were not stored, and no clone one base away is much larger.

Vitiligo counted as stable when lesions had not changed during the previous 6 months. Stable patients also had to lack confetti depigmentation, a clinical sign of active vitiligo. Any patient who had received treatment in the previous three months was excluded. PBMCs were isolated from heparinized blood by Ficoll density gradient centrifugation and then flash-frozen. Reading the germline V gene gives CDR1 MDHEN and CDR2 SYDVKM. The CDR3 sequence holds 13 residues, the cysteine and phenylalanine included. Just the 39-base CDR3 DNA is kept, in frame starting at base 1. Deletion took 8 bases off V and 2 bases off J, with a span of 12 bases between the germline ends.

The V and J segments used are TRBV28 and TRBJ1-2; the D gene is not confidently resolved. This clonotype was obtained from a male donor with vitiligo. The material sequenced was blood. CDR3 protein: CASRGVSNYGYTF. The nucleotide sequence is TGTGCCAGCCGGGGAGTCTCAAACTATGGCTACACCTTC.